These 27 T cell receptor beta chains were all obtained from the same sample, sequenced in a study of a mutant IDH1 vaccine in newly diagnosed glioma. Profiled with immunoSEQ multiplex PCR; TCRdb holds only in-frame clones, not every one. The sample has 60,000 or so clones, about 85% seen once; the top ten hold roughly 4.5%. What these receptors recognize is not known. Time point denoted: week 35, safety follow-up. The investigators gave 300 ug of mutant IDH1 20-mer peptide in each vaccine dose, together with topical imiquimod. Sequences were derived from PBMCs, sampled from a glioma patient whose treatment included an IDH1 peptide vaccine. These receptors originate from a man younger than 45 with glioma.

The chain carries TRBV15 and TRBJ2-5; the D gene is possibly TRBD2 (5 bases). In germline, CDR1 is LNHNV, CDR2 YYDKDF (reference sequence). The V end lost 0 bases, the J end lost 4 bases, and 15 bases lay between the germline ends. This CDR3 has 16 amino acids. CDR3 loop: CATSRDWGSSRETQYF. CDR3 nucleotides: TGTGCCACCAGCAGAGATTGGGGATCTAGCCGAGAGACCCAGTACTTC. The whole variable domain, filled in from reference TRBV15 and TRBJ2-5, reads DAMVIQNPRYQVTQFGKPVTLSCSQTLNHNVMYWYQQKSSQAPKLLFHYYDKDFNNEADTPDNFQSRRPNTSFCFLDIRSPGLGDTAMYLCATSRDWGSSRETQYFGPGTRLLVL.

This clone has a single count. The chain carries TRBV9 and TRBJ2-5, with a tentative D call TRBD1 (5 bases). This CDR3 region has 15 residues. Looked up from germline, CDR1 is SGDLS and CDR2 is YYNGEE. V dropped 3 bases and J dropped 0 bases, with 12 bases sitting between them. CDR3 in amino acids: CASSASSGYQETQYF. CDR3 coding DNA: TGTGCCAGCAGCGCGTCATCAGGGTACCAAGAGACCCAGTACTTC.

The V and J genes are TRBV10-3 and TRBJ1-6, with D unresolved. CDR1 and CDR2 (germline): ENHRY, SYGVKD. V dropped 7 bases and J dropped 0 bases, with 7 bases sitting between them. This CDR3 has 14 residues. For the CDR3, the DNA is TGTGCCATCAAGGAGAGCTCCTATAATTCACCCCTCCACTTT. Translating gives CAIKESSYNSPLHF.

As concerns this clone: Other DNA variants within this sample encode the same CDR3. The V gene is TRBV7-9, the J gene TRBJ1-4, with 9 bases identical to TRBD1. CDR1 is SEHNR and CDR2 is FQNEAQ in the germline V gene (reference sequence). The CDR3 sequence is 14 residues long. V trimming: 4 bases; J trimming: 7 bases; junction bases outside the gene matches: 4. The CDR3 DNA is TGTGCCAGCAGCTCCACAGGGGGCAGTGAAAAACTGTTTTTT. Translation: CASSSTGGSEKLFF.

The chain recombines TRBV18 with TRBJ1-2, with a possible D match to TRBD1 (5 bases). V gave up 2 bases and J gave up 4 bases, with 14 bases separating them. The CDR3 runs to 15 residues. Germline CDR1 and CDR2: KGHSH and LQKENI. CDR3: CASSPTKQGVYGYTF. The CDR3 DNA sequence: TGTGCCAGCTCACCAACTAAGCAGGGCGTCTATGGCTACACCTTC.

The CDR3, as DNA: TGTGCCAGCAGCCCGCGGGTCTACGAGCAGTACTTC. Protein: CASSPRVYEQYF. The gene calls are TRBV7-6 and TRBJ2-7, with D perhaps TRBD2 (5 bases). The CDR3 contains 12 residues. V was clipped by 5 bases and J by 3 bases, with 8 bases between them. The V gene's germline CDR1 is SGHVS and CDR2 FNYEAQ.

The chain has TRBV5-1 and TRBJ2-6; D assignment may be TRBD1 or TRBD2 (5 bases each). With 5 bases removed from V and 4 bases from J, the gap between germline ends came to 19 bases. The CDR3 extends over 17 amino acids. Germline assignment: CDR1 SGHRS and CDR2 YFSETQ. CDR3 sequence (DNA): TGCGCCAGCAGAACCGGGACGGTCTTGGTGGGGGCCAACGTCCTGACTTTC. As protein: CASRTGTVLVGANVLTF.

The V and J genes are TRBV6-1 and TRBJ1-2; 8 positions match TRBD1. The CDR3 is 15 residues long. Germline CDR1 is MNHNS and CDR2 is SASEGT. Trimming removed 1 base from V and 5 bases from J; junction bases left unmatched: 6. The CDR3 coding sequence is TGTGCCAGCAGTGAAGAGGGGACAGGATCATATGGCTACACCTTC. Residues: CASSEEGTGSYGYTF.

The chain combines TRBV6-1 with TRBJ2-3; TRBD2 might be the D (6 bases). V gave up 6 bases and J gave up 2 bases, with 15 bases separating them. The CDR3 spans 15 residues. From germline, CDR1 is MNHNS and CDR2 SASEGT. CDR3 coding DNA: TGTGCCAGCAGAGGCGGGACTCCTTCCACAGATACGCAGTATTTT. Residues: CASRGGTPSTDTQYF.

The chain couples TRBV14 to TRBJ2-5; TRBD1 matches 12 bases. Per germline, CDR1 SGHDN and CDR2 FVKESK. Trimming at V came to 4 bases and at J to 11 bases, leaving 11 bases not matched to a gene. This CDR3 has 15 amino acids. The CDR3 loop reads CASSRPGQGAWEQYF. The CDR3 DNA reads TGTGCCAGCAGCCGACCGGGACAGGGGGCATGGGAGCAGTACTTC.

V is TRBV7-8 and J is TRBJ1-5; TRBD1 matches 8 bases. Germline values: CDR1 SGHVS, CDR2 FQNEAQ. The trim removed 5 bases at V and 3 bases at J, leaving 9 bases unmatched. This CDR3 spans 16 amino acids. The DNA of the CDR3 is TGTGCCAGCAGCCCGGACAGGGCTCCTCTCAATCAGCCCCAGCATTTT. It specifies CASSPDRAPLNQPQHF. Using reference TRBV7-8 and TRBJ1-5 for the parts outside the CDR3, the full variable domain is GAGVSQSPRYKVAKRGQDVALRCDPISGHVSLFWYQQALGQGPEFLTYFQNEAQLDKSGLPSDRFFAERPEGSVSTLKIQRTQQEDSAVYLCASSPDRAPLNQPQHFGDGTRLSIL.

The V call is TRBV5-1, the J call TRBJ1-4, with a possible D match to TRBD1 (6 bases). Germline V gene lookup returns CDR1 SGHRS and CDR2 YFSETQ. CDR3 length: 17 amino acids. Trimming removed 3 bases at V and 0 bases at J, with 15 bases between. DNA of the CDR3: TGCGCCAGCAGCTCTCGGACAGCCGATGCAACTAATGAAAAACTGTTTTTT. It yields the protein CASSSRTADATNEKLFF.

CDR3 region: CASSIEVGYGYTF. CDR3 nucleotides: TGTGCCAGTAGTATAGAGGTGGGCTATGGCTACACCTTC. The genes are TRBV19 and TRBJ1-2; D gene ambiguous. Trimming took 0 bases from V and 4 from J, leaving 6 bases between them. Germline values: CDR1 LNHDA, CDR2 SQIVND (reference sequence). This CDR3 contains 13 residues.

This clone was observed a handful of times. The chain combines TRBV4-1 with TRBJ1-4; D is unresolved. The V gene lost 4 bases and the J gene lost 7 bases, with 13 bases spanning the gap. The CDR3 has 14 residues. Per the germline V gene, CDR1 is MGHRA and CDR2 is YSYEKL. CDR3 residues: CASSPPTWGEKLFF. DNA for the CDR3: TGCGCCAGCAGCCCCCCGACGTGGGGTGAAAAACTGTTTTTT.

The V gene is TRBV19, the J gene TRBJ2-7; D is unresolved. CDR1 and CDR2 (germline): LNHDA, SQIVND (reference sequence). V shed 6 bases and J shed 1 base, with 10 bases lying between them. The CDR3 consists of 13 residues. The CDR3 reads CASSPLESYEQYF. The CDR3 DNA sequence: TGTGCCAGTAGCCCCCTCGAATCCTACGAGCAGTACTTC.

V usage is TRBV4-1 and J usage is TRBJ1-4; a possible D gene is TRBD1 (5 bases). Trimming took off 0 bases at V and 5 bases at J, with 10 bases between the two ends. Germline V CDR1 and CDR2: MGHRA, YSYEKL. This CDR3 spans 15 amino acids. The CDR3 here is CASSQEPRGNEKLFF. CDR3 nucleotide sequence: TGCGCCAGCAGCCAAGAGCCTAGGGGAAATGAAAAACTGTTTTTT.

The V and J genes are TRBV30 and TRBJ2-7, with 7 positions matching TRBD2. V shed 3 bases and J 9 bases; nucleotides not matched to a gene: 11. The CDR3 sequence is 13 residues long. Germline CDR1 GTSNPN, CDR2 SVGIG (reference sequence). As DNA, the CDR3 is TGTGCCTGGAGGCCGGTGGGACTACAAGTGCAGTACTTC. Amino acid sequence: CAWRPVGLQVQYF.

The gene calls are TRBV11-2 and TRBJ2-3; no reliable D call. Trimming left V 3 bases short and J 6 bases short, with 7 bases between. Germline CDR1 reads SGHAT; CDR2 reads FQNNGV. The CDR3 covers 12 residues. CDR3 sequence reads: CASSFDGDTQYF. CDR3 nucleotides: TGTGCCAGCAGCTTTGACGGGGATACGCAGTATTTT.

This chain joins TRBV19 and TRBJ1-6; D possibly corresponds to TRBD1 (5 bases). Germline V CDR1 and CDR2: LNHDA, SQIVND (reference sequence). Trimming removed 8 bases from V and 7 bases from J, with 12 bases in between. The CDR3 extends over 13 amino acids. The CDR3 nucleotides are TGTGCCAGTGCGCGGGGCCAGAATTCACCCCTCCACTTT. Its protein product is CASARGQNSPLHF.

The chain's CDR3 is CASSSQGAGYEQYF. CDR3 nucleotides: TGTGCCAGCAGTTCTCAGGGGGCGGGCTACGAGCAGTACTTC. V usage is TRBV2 and J usage is TRBJ2-7; 8 bases are shared with TRBD1. The germline V gene has CDR1 SNHLY and CDR2 FYNNEI. The V segment lost 5 bases and the J segment 3 bases; nucleotides outside the gene matches: 6. The CDR3 spans 14 residues.

The chain uses TRBV4-1 and TRBJ2-7; TRBD1 matches at 7 bases. This CDR3 region has 15 residues. Germline V CDR1 and CDR2: MGHRA, YSYEKL. Trimming at V came to 0 bases and at J to 4 bases, leaving 6 bases not matched to a gene. The CDR3 DNA follows: TGCGCCAGCAGCCAAGATTGGGGACAGCAGTACGAGCAGTACTTC. This gives the protein CASSQDWGQQYEQYF.

The chain employs TRBV2 and TRBJ1-6; D call uncertain. Germline CDR1 SNHLY, CDR2 FYNNEI. V was clipped by 6 bases and J by 4 bases, with 10 bases between them. The CDR3 covers 14 residues. In nucleotides, the CDR3 is TGTGCCAGCAGGTGGACCGAGTATAATTCACCCCTCCACTTT. It yields the protein CASRWTEYNSPLHF.

This chain connects TRBV5-6 to TRBJ1-1; 8 nucleotides agree with TRBD1. Germline values: CDR1 SGHDT, CDR2 YYEEEE. V lost 4 bases to trimming and J lost 0 bases; unmatched junction nucleotides: 8. The CDR3 length is 16 residues. This chain's CDR3 is CASSNRTGWLNTEAFF. In DNA, the CDR3 is TGTGCCAGCAGCAATCGGACAGGGTGGTTGAACACTGAAGCTTTCTTT.

This chain uses TRBV5-8 with TRBJ1-6; TRBD1 might be the D (6 bases). The CDR3 sequence is 13 residues long. Trimming pared 4 bases from V and 9 bases from J, leaving 11 bases between. Germline V gene data show CDR1 as SGHTS and CDR2 as YDEGEE. The CDR3 reads CASSLRGVSPLHF. CDR3 in DNA: TGTGCCAGCAGCCTGAGGGGGGTTTCACCCCTCCACTTT.

The gene calls are TRBV7-9 and TRBJ2-7; no clear D. V lost 3 bases, J lost 4 bases, and 4 bases lay in between. Germline CDR1 and CDR2: SEHNR and FQNEAQ (reference sequence). This CDR3 is built from 11 residues. The CDR3, as DNA: TGTGCCAGCAGCTTTCATTACGAGCAGTACTTC. Protein product: CASSFHYEQYF.

The rearrangement uses TRBV27 and TRBJ1-1, with a possible D match to TRBD1 (6 bases). Germline V gene sequence: CDR1 MNHEY, CDR2 SMNVEV (reference sequence). V lost 5 bases and J 5 bases, leaving 27 bases between the germline ends. The CDR3 totals 18 residues. The CDR3 loop is CASSQSGRGYQVWTEAFF. CDR3 nucleotide sequence: TGTGCCAGCAGTCAGAGCGGAAGGGGGTATCAGGTTTGGACTGAAGCTTTCTTT.

The gene calls are TRBV2 and TRBJ2-3; tentative D call: TRBD1 (6 bases). With 9 bases removed from V and 1 base from J, the gap between germline ends came to 11 bases. This CDR3 comprises 13 residues. Germline loops: CDR1 SNHLY, CDR2 FYNNEI. CDR3 sequence: CARKTGRTDTQYF. In nucleotides, the CDR3 is TGTGCCAGGAAAACAGGGCGCACAGATACGCAGTATTTT.